The source of this TCR beta chain is a study of liver allograft versus peripheral blood T cells. Overall study: The authors compared T cell receptor repertoires in transplanted livers with recipients' peripheral blood repertoires. Study-level findings and limits: In liver allografts, T cell receptor repertoires reportedly differed from the repertoires found in peripheral blood.

Comments on this clonotype: Its antigen remains unknown. Germline is not matched at one junction end, which may reflect a read error.

Germline CDR1 SEHNR, CDR2 FQNEAQ (reference sequence). The CDR3 covers 15 residues. In TCRdb, the reads were re-called with MiXCR into one record per CDR3 protein. In the table there are approximately 11,000 distinct CDR3 sequences, 23% of which are singletons. The rearrangement joins TRBV7-9 to TRBJ1-3; 7 positions match TRBD1. This clonotype originated in a human patient who had a liver transplant. Some T cells may arise from the graft donor. CDR3: CASILGQAPGNTIYF. Here the CDR3 DNA reads TGTGCCAGCATCTTAGGACAGGCTCCGGGAAACACCATATATTTT.